This T cell receptor (beta chain) was documented in a study of siplizumab effects on memory and regulatory T cells. Germline lookup yields CDR1 LNHDA and CDR2 SQIVND (reference sequence). Trimming left V 5 bases short and J 2 bases short, with 15 bases between. The CDR3 is 15 amino acids. Overall study findings and caveats: Mappable alloreactive CD4+ clones came from Treg cells 68.8% of the time on average with siplizumab, against 25% to 30% in controls. Naive T cells appeared more diverse than memory cells and seemed to be major alloresponse contributors. Researchers could not give a naive or memory phenotype to roughly 75-95% of proliferating CD4+ or CD8+ clones. A significant reduction in alloreactive sequences traceable to unstimulated CD4+ memory cells was produced by siplizumab.

Sequencing was performed with immunoSEQ multiplex PCR; in TCRdb, only in-frame clones are kept and a portion is missing. The sample consists of around 61,000 clones, just over 95% of them appearing once. With regard to this clone: Its cognate antigen is unknown.

The sequence was obtained from a human donor in good health. The chain has TRBV19 and TRBJ1-1; TRBD1 is a possible D gene (6 bases). The material sequenced was naive CD8+ T cells sorted from blood. CDR3 residues: CASSPQGTGNTEAFF. DNA of the CDR3: TGTGCCAGTAGTCCACAGGGAACGGGAAACACTGAAGCTTTCTTT. Filled out from reference TRBV19 and TRBJ1-1, the complete variable domain reads DGGITQSPKYLFRKEGQNVTLSCEQNLNHDAMYWYRQDPGQGLRLIYYSQIVNDFQKGDIAEGYSVSREKKESFPLTVTSAQKNPTAFYLCASSPQGTGNTEAFFGQGTRLTVV.